This T cell receptor beta chain derives from a study of T cell clonotyping in hematopoietic cell transplantation. Turning to the study itself: Recipient samples before transplant were obtained post-cytoreduction. The study's findings and limits: Without cell sorting, CD4 versus CD8 contributions remain unresolved.

The assay was immunoSEQ multiplex PCR, and TCRdb's table has in-frame clones only and misses some. The sample shows approximately 27,000 clones, under 95% of them seen only once. Notes on this clone: What it recognizes is unknown.

Time point defined: recipient sample about 28 days before transplant, after cytoreduction. Germline V gives CDR1 MDHEN, CDR2 SYDVKM. The CDR3 is made up of 12 amino acids. V lost 10 bases to trimming and J lost 7 bases, with 16 bases between them. V is TRBV28 and J is TRBJ1-2; a possible D gene is TRBD1 (6 bases). Sample: peripheral blood mononuclear cells, taken before stem cell transplant. The origin of this receptor is a man in his fifties with acute myeloid leukemia. Some clones in this sample may be carry-over from other donors' samples. The DNA for the CDR3 is TGTGCCACGGACGGGACCAGGGGTGGCTACACCTTC. This translates into CATDGTRGGYTF.